This entry describes one T cell receptor (beta chain). The CDR3 loop spans 17 amino acids. Germline assignment: CDR1 MDHEN and CDR2 SYDVKM. Trimming pared 6 bases from V and 1 base from J, leaving 22 bases between. Clones were sequenced by immunoSEQ multiplex PCR, and TCRdb holds only the in-frame ones, with some missing. Found here are about 47,000 clones, nearly 80% of them singletons; the top ten hold around 15%. The data were taken from a study of T cells in tumors after PD-1 blockade. For the study at large: No patient had prior checkpoint blockade, systemic immunosuppression, or radiotherapy within 4 weeks. Peripheral blood samples averaged about 33,000 unique clonotypes and around 120,000 templates.

The receptor was derived from a human donor with basal cell carcinoma. V and J are TRBV28 and TRBJ2-7, with D perhaps matching TRBD2 (6 bases). Specimen: PBMCs, collected before anti-PD-1 treatment. CDR3: CASSPGVRALSSYEQYF. DNA of the CDR3: TGTGCCAGCAGCCCGGGAGTAAGGGCTTTGTCATCCTACGAGCAGTACTTC.